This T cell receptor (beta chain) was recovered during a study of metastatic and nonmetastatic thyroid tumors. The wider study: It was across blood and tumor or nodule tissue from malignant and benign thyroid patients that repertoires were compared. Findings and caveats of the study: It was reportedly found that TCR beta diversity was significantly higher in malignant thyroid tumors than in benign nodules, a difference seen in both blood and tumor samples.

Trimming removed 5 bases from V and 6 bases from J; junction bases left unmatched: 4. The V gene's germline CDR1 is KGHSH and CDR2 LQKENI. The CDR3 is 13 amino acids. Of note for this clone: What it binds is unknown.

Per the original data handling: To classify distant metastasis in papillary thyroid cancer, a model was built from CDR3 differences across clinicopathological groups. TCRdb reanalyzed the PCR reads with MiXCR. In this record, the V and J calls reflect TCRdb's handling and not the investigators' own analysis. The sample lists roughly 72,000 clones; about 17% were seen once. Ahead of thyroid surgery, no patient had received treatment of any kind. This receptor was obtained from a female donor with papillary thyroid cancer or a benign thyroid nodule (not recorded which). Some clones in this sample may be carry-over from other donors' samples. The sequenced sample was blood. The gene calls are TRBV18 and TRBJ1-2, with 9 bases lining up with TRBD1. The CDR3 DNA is TGTGCCAGCTCATTACAGGGGGCGAATGGCTACACCTTC. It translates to CASSLQGANGYTF.